One and the same sample provided the 2 T cell receptor beta chains below, sequenced in a study of cytomegalovirus exposure and HLA in healthy donors. A multiplex PCR was run with 60 Vbeta primers and 13 Jbeta primers. Sequenced by immunoSEQ multiplex PCR; TCRdb stores in-frame clones only, minus some. The sample gives about 120,000 clones, about 75% of which show up once; 25% to 35% is in the top ten. The sample comprised PBMCs. These receptors all stem from a man aged 55 to 70 in good health and CMV-seropositive.

The chain uses TRBV5-4 and TRBJ2-2; TRBD2 agrees at 11 bases. The CDR3 runs to 16 residues. Trimming cost V 4 bases and J 0 bases; bases outside gene matches: 2. The V gene's germline CDR1 is SGHNT and CDR2 YYREEE (reference sequence). The CDR3 region is CASSNSGGANTGELFF. The CDR3 DNA is TGTGCCAGCAGCAATAGCGGGGGGGCGAACACCGGGGAGCTGTTTTTT.

V usage is TRBV11-2 and J usage is TRBJ1-6, with no clear D. V was cut by 5 bases and J by 0 bases, with 8 bases left in between. Looked up from germline, CDR1 is SGHAT and CDR2 is FQNNGV. The CDR3 has 15 residues. The CDR3 sequence is CASSLTDSYNSPLHF. CDR3 coding DNA: TGTGCCAGCAGCCTAACTGACTCCTATAATTCACCCCTCCACTTT.